Below are 15 T cell receptor beta chains sequenced from a single sample in a study of CD8 T cells in ankylosing spondylitis. Study-wide findings and caveats: A TCR beta motif of about eight highly homologous variants appeared characteristic of ankylosing spondylitis blood.

No antigens are known for them. TCRdb called the 5' RACE reads again in MiXCR, with one record for every CDR3 protein. The table has 750,000 to 850,000 distinct CDR3 sequences, 12% seen once. Sequences were obtained from blood, either unsorted or a sorted T cell fraction (not recorded which). Receptor source: a male donor with ankylosing spondylitis.

This clonotype appeared a few times. This rearrangement joins TRBV5-5 to TRBJ2-7; D may be TRBD1 (6 bases). The V gene's germline CDR1 is SGHKS and CDR2 YYEKEE (reference sequence). The V end lost 3 bases, the J end lost 1 base, and 14 bases lay between the germline ends. The CDR3 consists of 15 residues. The CDR3 region is CASSSTGTLSYEQYF. In nucleotides, the CDR3 is TGTGCCAGCAGCTCCACAGGGACCCTATCCTACGAGCAGTACTTC.

This clonotype was found a few times. The V and J genes are TRBV20-1 and TRBJ2-7; 9 positions agree with TRBD1. The CDR3 runs 14 residues. The ends lost 6 bases at V and 0 bases at J; junction bases unmatched: 6. The germline V gene has CDR1 DFQATT and CDR2 SNEGSKA (reference sequence). The DNA for the CDR3 is TGCAGTGCCCATAAACAGGGGGCCTCCTACGAGCAGTACTTC. Translation: CSAHKQGASYEQYF.

This chain joins TRBV19 and TRBJ1-1, with 8 bases that match TRBD1. Trimming cost V 1 base and J 5 bases; bases outside gene matches: 9. CDR1 LNHDA and CDR2 SQIVND come from the germline V gene (reference sequence). The CDR3 has 16 amino acids. The CDR3 DNA is TGTGCCAGTAGTATAGGGACAGGGACCTTGGGTACTGAAGCTTTCTTT. As protein: CASSIGTGTLGTEAFF.

V and J are TRBV20-1 and TRBJ2-2; D is possibly TRBD1 (5 bases). Germline loops: CDR1 DFQATT, CDR2 SNEGSKA (reference sequence). Trimming took off 8 bases at V and 0 bases at J, with 10 bases between the two ends. This CDR3 spans 13 amino acids. The CDR3 sequence: CSYTGPNTGELFF. The CDR3 nucleotides read TGCAGTTATACAGGTCCGAACACCGGGGAGCTGTTTTTT.

This clonotype was observed a few times. V and J are TRBV27 and TRBJ1-6, with 8 bases identical to TRBD1. Per germline, CDR1 MNHEY and CDR2 SMNVEV (reference sequence). J was trimmed by 10 bases and V by 7 bases; bases with no gene match: 6. The CDR3 covers 13 residues. CDR3 DNA: TGTGCCAGCAAATGGCAGGGGGCATCACCCCTCCACTTT. It encodes CASKWQGASPLHF.

This clonotype was seen ten or more times. The chain recombines TRBV9 with TRBJ2-7; D possibly corresponds to TRBD1 (6 bases). CDR1 is SGDLS, CDR2 YYNGEE, per germline. The CDR3 sequence is 13 residues long. V lost 0 bases and J 2 bases, leaving 6 bases between the germline ends. For the CDR3, the DNA is TGTGCCAGCAGCGTAGGGACAGCCTACGAGCAGTACTTC. Its translation: CASSVGTAYEQYF.

In its sample, this clonotype was seen a few times. The chain carries TRBV5-6 and TRBJ1-2, with 7 bases that match TRBD1. Trimming took 6 bases from V and 1 from J; bases not matched to a gene: 6. The CDR3 is 14 amino acids. Germline loops: CDR1 SGHDT, CDR2 YYEEEE. For the CDR3, the DNA is TGTGCCAGCATCCGGACAGGTTATAACTATGGCTACACCTTC. This codes for CASIRTGYNYGYTF.

This clonotype was seen a handful of times. V usage is TRBV5-1 and J usage is TRBJ1-5; 10 bases fit TRBD1. V was clipped by 5 bases and J by 5 bases; unmatched bases: 4. From germline, CDR1 is SGHRS and CDR2 YFSETQ. The CDR3 runs to 14 residues. The CDR3 loop reads CASSTTGGHQPQHF. In DNA form, the CDR3 reads TGCGCCAGCAGTACGACAGGGGGCCATCAGCCCCAGCATTTT.

This chain connects TRBV10-3 to TRBJ1-6; maybe TRBD1 (5 bases). CDR1 and CDR2 from the germline V gene are ENHRY and SYGVKD. Trimming cost V 3 bases and J 10 bases, with 13 bases left between them. The CDR3 has 14 amino acids. The CDR3 region is CAISDAGPLSPLHF. The CDR3 nucleotides are TGTGCCATCAGTGACGCAGGGCCCTTGTCACCCCTCCACTTT.

The chain joins TRBV5-1 to TRBJ2-7; a possible D gene is TRBD2 (6 bases). Germline assignment: CDR1 SGHRS and CDR2 YFSETQ. Trimming removed 7 bases from V and 6 bases from J, with 17 bases in between. The CDR3 has 13 amino acids. The CDR3 loop reads CASGRDPHGEQYF. The DNA of the CDR3 is TGCGCCAGCGGGCGGGATCCCCACGGCGAGCAGTACTTC.

The rearrangement joins TRBV4-1 to TRBJ2-7; possible D gene TRBD1, 6 bases. This CDR3 is 16 amino acids long. V was pared by 5 bases and J by 5 bases, with 22 bases between. Germline V gene sequence: CDR1 MGHRA, CDR2 YSYEKL. The CDR3 bases are TGCGCCAGCAGCTTACAAGATAGTCAGGGGTTACACGAGCAGTACTTC. Protein product: CASSLQDSQGLHEQYF.

This clonotype showed up just a few times. The chain joins TRBV6-1 to TRBJ1-6; 7 nucleotides line up with TRBD1. V gave up 5 bases and J gave up 4 bases; unmatched junction bases: 5. This CDR3 has 15 residues. CDR1 is MNHNS, CDR2 SASEGT, per germline. CDR3 DNA sequence: TGTGCCAGCAGTAAACGACAGGGATATAATTCACCCCTCCACTTT. Its translation is CASSKRQGYNSPLHF.

This clonotype was seen more than once but under ten times. The chain carries TRBV29-1 and TRBJ1-2; the D gene is possibly TRBD1 (5 bases). Germline V lookup: CDR1 SQVTM, CDR2 ANQGSEA. The V end was cut by 1 base, the J end by 1 base, with 13 bases between. The CDR3 has 15 residues. CDR3 DNA: TGCAGCGTTGAAGGAGGGGAGGGGTATAACTATGGCTACACCTTC. Its translation is CSVEGGEGYNYGYTF.

The genes are TRBV5-1 and TRBJ1-1, with D tentatively TRBD1 (5 bases). V was trimmed by 1 base and J by 0 bases, leaving 16 bases between them. CDR3 length: 17 residues. Germline-derived CDR1 and CDR2 are SGHRS and YFSETQ. Here the CDR3 DNA reads TGCGCCAGCAGCTTGAAGAGACAGAGTTACATGAACACTGAAGCTTTCTTT. Translating gives CASSLKRQSYMNTEAFF.

This clonotype has a count of ten or more. The V and J genes are TRBV10-3 and TRBJ1-2; the D is unclear. CDR3 length: 14 residues. V lost 3 bases to trimming and J lost 4 bases, with 12 bases between them. Germline CDR1 ENHRY, CDR2 SYGVKD. CDR3 nucleotides: TGTGCCATCAGTGAAGGTTCCCGGGGCTATGGCTACACCTTC. This gives the protein CAISEGSRGYGYTF.